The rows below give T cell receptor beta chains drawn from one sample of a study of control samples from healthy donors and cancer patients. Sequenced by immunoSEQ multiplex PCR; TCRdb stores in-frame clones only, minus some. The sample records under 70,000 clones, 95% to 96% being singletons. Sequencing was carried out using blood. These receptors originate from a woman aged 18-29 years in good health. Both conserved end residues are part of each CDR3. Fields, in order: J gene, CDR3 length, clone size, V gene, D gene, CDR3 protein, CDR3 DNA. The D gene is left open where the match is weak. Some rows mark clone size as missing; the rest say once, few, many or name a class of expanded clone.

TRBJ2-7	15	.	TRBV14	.	CASSVRGTGSYEQYF	TGTGCCAGCAGCGTCCGAGGAACGGGCTCCTACGAGCAGTACTTC
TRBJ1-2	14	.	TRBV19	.	CASSISTSFYGYTF	TGTGCCAGTAGTATCTCCACCTCGTTCTATGGCTACACCTTC
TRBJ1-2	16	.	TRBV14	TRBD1	CASSRTGGGRPLGYTF	TGTGCCAGCAGCCGAACAGGGGGGGGACGCCCCCTAGGCTACACCTTC
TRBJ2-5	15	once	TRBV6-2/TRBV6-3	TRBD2	CASSYSGGGPETQYF	TGTGCCAGCAGTTACTCCGGCGGGGGGCCAGAGACCCAGTACTTC
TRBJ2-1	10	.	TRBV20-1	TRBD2	CSALSGEQFF	TGCAGTGCGCTTAGCGGGGAGCAGTTCTTC
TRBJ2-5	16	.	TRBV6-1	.	CASSDPTRVLYETQYF	TGTGCCAGCAGTGACCCTACCAGGGTTTTGTATGAGACCCAGTACTTC
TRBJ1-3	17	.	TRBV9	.	CASSVAGSRSSGNTIYF	TGTGCCAGCAGCGTAGCTGGTTCCCGGAGCTCTGGAAACACCATATATTTT
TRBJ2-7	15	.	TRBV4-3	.	CASSPSQGGSYEQYF	TGCGCCAGCAGCCCCTCACAGGGAGGGTCCTACGAGCAGTACTTC
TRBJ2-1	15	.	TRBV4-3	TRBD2	CASSQDPRGGGEQFF	TGCGCCAGCAGCCAAGACCCGCGGGGGGGAGGTGAGCAGTTCTTC
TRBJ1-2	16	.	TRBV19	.	CASRETGRLANYGYTF	TGTGCCAGTAGGGAAACTGGACGGTTAGCTAACTATGGCTACACCTTC
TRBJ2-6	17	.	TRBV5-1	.	CASSWIQGGSGANVLTF	TGCGCCAGCAGCTGGATACAGGGAGGCTCTGGGGCCAACGTCCTGACTTTC
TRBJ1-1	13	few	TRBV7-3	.	CASSLWMNTEAFF	TGTGCCAGCAGCTTATGGATGAACACTGAAGCTTTCTTT
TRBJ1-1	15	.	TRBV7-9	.	CASSLVGFSNTEAFF	TGTGCCAGCAGCTTAGTGGGATTTTCGAACACTGAAGCTTTCTTT
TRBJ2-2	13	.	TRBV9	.	CASSVAITGELFF	TGTGCCAGCAGCGTAGCCATAACCGGGGAGCTGTTTTTT
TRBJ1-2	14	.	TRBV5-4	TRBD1	CASRRTGGTDGYTF	TGTGCCAGCAGACGGACAGGGGGGACAGATGGCTACACCTTC
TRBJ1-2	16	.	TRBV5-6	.	CASRILTGIWGYGYTF	TGTGCCAGCAGGATACTAACAGGGATTTGGGGCTATGGCTACACCTTC
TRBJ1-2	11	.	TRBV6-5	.	CASSPVYGYTF	TGTGCCAGCAGTCCCGTCTATGGCTACACCTTC
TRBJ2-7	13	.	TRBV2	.	CASSAGTTYEQYF	TGTGCCAGCAGTGCCGGGACAACCTACGAGCAGTACTTC
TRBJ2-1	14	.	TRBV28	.	CAIRSALSYNEQFF	TGTGCTATCCGGAGCGCCCTATCCTACAATGAGCAGTTCTTC
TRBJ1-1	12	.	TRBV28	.	CASSLLTGKAFF	TGTGCCAGCAGTTTACTGACAGGTAAAGCTTTCTTT
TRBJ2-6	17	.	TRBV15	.	CATSREGGSSGANVLTF	TGTGCCACCAGCAGAGAAGGGGGAAGCTCTGGGGCCAACGTCCTGACTTTC
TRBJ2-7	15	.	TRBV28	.	CASSLAAKSSYEQYF	TGTGCCAGCAGTTTAGCGGCCAAAAGCTCCTACGAGCAGTACTTC
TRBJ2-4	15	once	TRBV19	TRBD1	CASQSTGTGEAIQYF	TGTGCCAGTCAATCGACCGGGACAGGGGAAGCCATTCAGTACTTC
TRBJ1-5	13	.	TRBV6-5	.	CASRINLKEPQHF	TGTGCCAGCAGGATAAACCTGAAAGAGCCCCAGCATTTT
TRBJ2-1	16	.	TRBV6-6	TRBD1	CASSRSTGGSGNEQFF	TGTGCCAGCAGCCGATCTACAGGGGGCTCGGGGAATGAGCAGTTCTTC
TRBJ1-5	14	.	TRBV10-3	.	CAISQSQGIQPQHF	TGTGCCATCAGTCAATCTCAGGGTATCCAGCCCCAGCATTTT
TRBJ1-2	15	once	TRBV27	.	CASSLGGGIGYGYTF	TGTGCCAGCAGTTTAGGAGGAGGGATCGGCTATGGCTACACCTTC
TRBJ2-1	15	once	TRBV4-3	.	CASSQDPGSYNEQFF	TGCGCCAGCAGCCAAGATCCTGGCTCCTACAATGAGCAGTTCTTC
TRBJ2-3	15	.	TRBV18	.	CASSPRGTSTDTQYF	TGTGCCAGCTCACCACGGGGGACTAGCACAGATACGCAGTATTTT
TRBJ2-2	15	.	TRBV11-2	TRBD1	CASSYGTGAGGELFF	TGTGCCAGCAGCTATGGGACAGGGGCCGGCGGGGAGCTGTTTTTT
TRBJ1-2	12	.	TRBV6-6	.	CASRSWSYGYTF	TGTGCCAGCAGATCCTGGAGCTATGGCTACACCTTC
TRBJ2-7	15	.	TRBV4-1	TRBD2	CASSQDSSGAAGQYF	TGCGCCAGCAGCCAAGATTCTAGCGGGGCCGCGGGGCAGTACTTC
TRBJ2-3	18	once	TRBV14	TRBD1	CASSQWRAGGLFTDTQYF	TGTGCCAGCAGCCAATGGCGGGCAGGGGGCCTATTCACAGATACGCAGTATTTT
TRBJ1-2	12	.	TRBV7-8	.	CASSRGISGYTF	TGTGCCAGCAGCCGTGGGATAAGTGGCTACACCTTC
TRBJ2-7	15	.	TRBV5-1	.	CASSLAPGISYEQYF	TGCGCCAGCAGCTTGGCGCCGGGGATCTCCTACGAGCAGTACTTC
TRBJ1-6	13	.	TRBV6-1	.	CASSESRFLPLHF	TGTGCCAGCAGTGAAAGTAGGTTTTTACCCCTCCACTTT
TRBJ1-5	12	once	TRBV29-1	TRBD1	CSVRQGDQPQHF	TGCAGCGTTCGGCAGGGGGATCAGCCCCAGCATTTT
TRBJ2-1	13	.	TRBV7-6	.	CASSLSSYNEQFF	TGTGCCAGCAGCTTAAGTAGTTACAATGAGCAGTTCTTC
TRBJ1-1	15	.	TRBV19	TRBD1	CASSIGDRGNTEAFF	TGTGCCAGTAGTATAGGGGACAGGGGGAACACTGAAGCTTTCTTT
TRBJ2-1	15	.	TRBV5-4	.	CASSSTSASYNEQFF	TGTGCCAGCAGTTCTACTAGTGCCTCCTACAATGAGCAGTTCTTC
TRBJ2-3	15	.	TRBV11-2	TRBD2	CASSSLAGRGDTQYF	TGTGCCAGCAGCTCACTAGCGGGCCGCGGGGATACGCAGTATTTT
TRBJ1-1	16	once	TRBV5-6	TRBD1	CASSYGTGESRSKAFF	TGTGCCAGCAGCTACGGGACAGGGGAATCAAGATCGAAAGCTTTCTTT